Detailed here is one T cell receptor beta chain. Source study methods: Reference gene primer amplification gave estimated nucleated cell counts. TCRdb's table, derived via immunoSEQ multiplex PCR, lists solely in-frame clones and lacks some. The V and J calls and the clone size are those of that table, but D and trimming were determined from the DNA. Of around 290,000 clones listed, 80% to 90% are singletons. The CDR3 covers 17 residues. Trimming took 1 base from V and 3 from J; bases not matched to a gene: 6. The germline gives CDR1 SGHTA, CDR2 FQGNSA. This sample is drawn from a study of blood T cell repertoires in COVID-19. For the study at large: Sites across the United States, Italy and Spain contributed samples from acute and convalescent COVID-19.

This clonotype originated in a woman aged 45-59 years who had recovered from COVID-19. The sample was peripheral blood. V usage is TRBV7-2 and J usage is TRBJ1-6; TRBD1 matches 7 bases. CDR3 amino acids: CASSLVEGAYYNSPLHF. For the CDR3, the DNA is TGTGCCAGCAGCTTAGTTGAGGGGGCTTACTATAATTCACCCCTCCACTTT.